The rows below give T cell receptor beta chains drawn from one sample of a study of OX40 agonist ivuxolimab in advanced cancers. Generated by immunoSEQ multiplex PCR, the TCRdb table keeps only in-frame clones and is missing some. The table has more than 55,000 clones, roughly 85% seen once. Here the sequenced sample was CD4+ or CD8+ T cells sorted from blood, taken in a trial of the OX40 agonist ivuxolimab. Receptors originate from an adult with an advanced solid tumor such as melanoma, head and neck, liver or kidney cancer. CDR3s include the opening cysteine and the closing phenylalanine or tryptophan. Fields, in order: clone size, V gene, J gene, D gene, CDR3 protein, CDR3 DNA. The D gene is left open where the match is weak. Not all rows give a size; the values are once, few, many and, for expanded clones, a class.

NA	TRBV11-3	TRBJ2-2	TRBD2	CASSSTSGWGGELFF	TGTGCCAGCAGCTCCACTAGCGGGTGGGGCGGGGAGCTGTTTTTT
once	TRBV30	TRBJ2-1	TRBD1	CAWSVIRQGRNNEQFF	TGTGCCTGGAGTGTAATTAGACAGGGCCGGAACAATGAGCAGTTCTTC
NA	TRBV7-9	TRBJ2-7	NA	CASSWDIAYEQYF	TGTGCCAGCAGCTGGGACATAGCCTACGAGCAGTACTTC
few	TRBV6-1	TRBJ1-5	NA	CASETQGNNQPQHF	TGTGCCAGCGAAACGCAGGGAAACAATCAGCCCCAGCATTTT
NA	TRBV6-1	TRBJ2-3	TRBD2	CASKQRGNTDTQYF	TGTGCCAGCAAGCAGCGGGGCAACACAGATACGCAGTATTTT
NA	TRBV2	TRBJ1-1	NA	CASSELRGAGGEAFF	TGTGCCAGCAGTGAACTTCGAGGGGCCGGGGGTGAAGCTTTCTTT
once	TRBV9	TRBJ2-1	TRBD2	CASSGGGSSYNEQFF	TGTGCCAGCAGCGGGGGAGGGAGCTCCTACAATGAGCAGTTCTTC
NA	TRBV20-1	TRBJ2-7	NA	CSALQYEQYF	TGCAGTGCTTTGCAGTACGAGCAGTACTTC
NA	TRBV5-1	TRBJ1-5	NA	CASSQGGSNQPQHF	TGCGCCAGCAGCCAAGGGGGGAGCAATCAGCCCCAGCATTTT
NA	TRBV19	TRBJ1-5	NA	CASSVQANQPQHF	TGTGCCAGTAGTGTGCAGGCAAATCAGCCCCAGCATTTT
NA	TRBV6-5	TRBJ2-1	NA	CASRRDNYNEQFF	TGTGCCAGCAGAAGGGACAACTACAATGAGCAGTTCTTC
once	TRBV6-1	TRBJ2-4	NA	CASSERRLAKNIQYF	TGTGCCAGCAGTGAGAGGCGCCTAGCCAAAAACATTCAGTACTTC
NA	TRBV13	TRBJ1-1	NA	CASSLGRTIWGTFF	TGTGCCAGCAGCTTAGGCCGAACAATTTGGGGAACTTTCTTT
NA	TRBV30	TRBJ1-2	NA	CAWVRGYTF	TGTGCCTGGGTAAGAGGCTACACCTTC
few	TRBV6-5	TRBJ2-7	TRBD2	CASSGTSGSYEQYF	TGTGCCAGCAGTGGGACTAGCGGGAGTTACGAGCAGTACTTC
NA	TRBV18	TRBJ1-2	NA	CASSPGTRYGYTF	TGTGCCAGCTCACCCGGGACGCGATATGGCTACACCTTC
NA	TRBV7-8	TRBJ2-5	NA	CASSPKTSLQETQYF	TGTGCCAGCAGCCCAAAAACCTCACTCCAAGAGACCCAGTACTTC
NA	TRBV5-6	TRBJ1-1	TRBD1	CASSLLTGEYTEAFF	TGTGCCAGCAGCTTGTTAACAGGGGAGTACACTGAAGCTTTCTTT
NA	TRBV7-9	TRBJ2-3	TRBD2	CASRRTSGSTDTQYF	TGTGCCAGCAGACGGACTAGCGGGAGTACAGATACGCAGTATTTT
NA	TRBV6-6	TRBJ2-7	NA	CASSYAVSDSSYEQYF	TGTGCCAGCAGTTACGCTGTTTCAGACAGCTCCTACGAGCAGTACTTC
once	TRBV6-5	TRBJ1-1	TRBD1	CASRQRITGGTEAFF	TGTGCCAGCAGGCAGCGCATTACAGGGGGCACTGAAGCTTTCTTT
NA	TRBV7-9	TRBJ2-5	TRBD1	CASSYGTAKETQYF	TGTGCCAGCAGCTATGGGACAGCCAAAGAGACCCAGTACTTC
NA	TRBV7-3	TRBJ1-1	TRBD1	CASSMTGGREAFF	TGTGCCAGCAGCATGACAGGGGGCAGGGAAGCTTTCTTT